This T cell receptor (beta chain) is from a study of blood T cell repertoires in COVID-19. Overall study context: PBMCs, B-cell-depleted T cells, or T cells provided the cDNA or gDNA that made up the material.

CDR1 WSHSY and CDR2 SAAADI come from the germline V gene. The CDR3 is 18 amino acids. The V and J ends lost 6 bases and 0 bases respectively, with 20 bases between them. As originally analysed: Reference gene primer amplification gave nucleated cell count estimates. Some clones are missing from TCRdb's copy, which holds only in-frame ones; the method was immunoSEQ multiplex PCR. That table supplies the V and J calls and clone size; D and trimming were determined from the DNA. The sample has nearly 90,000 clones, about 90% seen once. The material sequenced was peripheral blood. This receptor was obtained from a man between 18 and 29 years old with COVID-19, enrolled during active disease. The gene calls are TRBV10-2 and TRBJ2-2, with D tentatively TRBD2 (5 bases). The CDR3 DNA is TGCGCCAGCAGCCCACCCCCCTCAGCGGCTCCGAACACCGGGGAGCTGTTTTTT. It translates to CASSPPPSAAPNTGELFF.